The 5 T cell receptor beta chains presented below share a single source sample, sequenced in a study of patients and donors after allogeneic stem cell transplantation. TCRdb redid the calling of the RT-PCR reads with MiXCR, one entry per CDR3 protein. There are some 870 distinct CDR3 sequences in the sample; around 0.44% occur only once, and about 33% lies in the top ten. Sequenced material: blood, either unsorted or a sorted T cell fraction (not recorded which). These receptors were collected from a human donor who was either an allogeneic HSCT recipient or a stem cell or donor lymphocyte infusion donor (not recorded which). It is not recorded whose cells these are; they may come from a transplant donor.

This clonotype has at least ten counts. The genes are TRBV5-1 and TRBJ1-1; D not resolved. This CDR3 contains 16 residues. The V end lost 4 bases, the J end lost 8 bases, and 24 bases lay between the germline ends. Germline values: CDR1 SGHRS, CDR2 YFSETQ. Written as DNA, the CDR3 is TGCGCCAGCAGCCCAATCCCCCCGGACGGTAACAGAGAAGCTTTCTTT. This encodes CASSPIPPDGNREAFF.

This clonotype was found many times. V and J are TRBV2 and TRBJ2-1, with D unresolved. In germline, CDR1 is SNHLY, CDR2 FYNNEI. This CDR3 is built from 11 residues. With 8 bases removed from V and 4 bases from J, the gap between germline ends came to 6 bases. The CDR3 bases are TGTGCCAGCGACTCGTACAATGAGCAGTTCTTC. Protein: CASDSYNEQFF.

This clonotype rates as medium-sized (0.01 to 0.1%). The V call is TRBV27, the J call TRBJ2-4; the match to TRBD2 covers 9 bases. Germline V gene sequence: CDR1 MNHEY, CDR2 SMNVEV (reference sequence). The CDR3 spans 14 residues. V was pared by 2 bases and J by 8 bases, with 4 bases of the junction left unmatched. This chain's CDR3 is CASSLAGGPHIQYF. DNA of the CDR3: TGTGCCAGCAGTTTAGCGGGAGGGCCTCACATTCAGTACTTC.

This clonotype is termed large (0.1 to 1%). The chain recombines TRBV6-2 or TRBV6-3 with TRBJ2-7, with 8 nucleotides matching TRBD2. The CDR3 runs to 15 residues. V shed 4 bases and J 2 bases; nucleotides not matched to a gene: 7. From germline, CDR1 is MNHEY and CDR2 SVGEGT. The CDR3 nucleotides read TGTGCCAGCAGTTTGGACCGAGCGGGAGCCTACGAGCAGTACTTC. Residues: CASSLDRAGAYEQYF.

This clonotype rates as medium-sized (0.01 to 0.1%). The chain has TRBV7-9 and TRBJ2-1; no clear D. Trimming left V 2 bases short and J 4 bases short, with 6 bases between. In germline, CDR1 is SEHNR, CDR2 FQNEAQ (reference sequence). This CDR3 is built from 13 residues. The CDR3 region is CASSLPAYNEQFF. CDR3 DNA sequence: TGTGCCAGCAGCTTACCAGCTTACAATGAGCAGTTCTTC. Based on the CDR3 plus reference TRBV7-9 and TRBJ2-1, the full variable domain is DTGVSQNPRHKITKRGQNVTFRCDPISEHNRLYWYRQTLGQGPEFLTYFQNEAQLEKSRLLSDRFSAERPKGSFSTLEIQRTEQGDSAMYLCASSLPAYNEQFFGPGTRLTVL.